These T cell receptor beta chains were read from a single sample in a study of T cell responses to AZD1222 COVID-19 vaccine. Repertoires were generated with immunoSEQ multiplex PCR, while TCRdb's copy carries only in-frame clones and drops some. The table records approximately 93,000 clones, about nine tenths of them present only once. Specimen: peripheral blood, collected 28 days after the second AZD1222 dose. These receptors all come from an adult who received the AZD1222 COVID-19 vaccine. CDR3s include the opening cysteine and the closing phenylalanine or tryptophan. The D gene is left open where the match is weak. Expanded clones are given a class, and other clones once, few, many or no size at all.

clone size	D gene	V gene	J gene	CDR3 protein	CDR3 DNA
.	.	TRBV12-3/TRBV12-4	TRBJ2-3	CASSLVRTDTQYF	TGTGCCAGCAGTTTAGTGCGCACAGATACGCAGTATTTT
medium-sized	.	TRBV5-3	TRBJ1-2	CARSLGPSYGYTF	TGTGCCAGAAGCTTGGGGCCGTCCTATGGCTACACCTTC
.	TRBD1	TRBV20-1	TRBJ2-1	CSASYRGNNEQFF	TGCAGTGCTAGTTACAGGGGAAACAATGAGCAGTTCTTC
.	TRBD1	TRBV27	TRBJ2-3	CASSLLRQGPDTQYF	TGTGCCAGCAGCCTTCTACGACAGGGACCAGATACGCAGTATTTT
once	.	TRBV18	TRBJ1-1	CASSPAKMNTEAFF	TGTGCCAGCTCACCCGCAAAAATGAACACTGAAGCTTTCTTT
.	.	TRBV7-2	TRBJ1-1	CASSFRRTSPEAFF	TGTGCCAGCTCCTTCCGCAGGACGAGCCCTGAAGCTTTCTTT
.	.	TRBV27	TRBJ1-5	CASRQGYWNQPQHF	TGTGCCAGCAGGCAGGGCTATTGGAATCAGCCCCAGCATTTT
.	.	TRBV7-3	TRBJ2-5	CASSSDSQRTQYF	TGTGCCAGCAGTTCGGACTCGCAGAGGACCCAGTACTTC
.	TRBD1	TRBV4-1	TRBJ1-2	CASSSQRTGRNNYGYTF	TGCGCCAGCAGCTCGCAGCGGACAGGGAGGAATAACTATGGCTACACCTTC
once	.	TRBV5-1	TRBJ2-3	CASSAPSDTQYF	TGCGCCAGCAGCGCCCCCTCCGATACGCAGTATTTT
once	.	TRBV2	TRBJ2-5	CASSDTTGTETQYF	TGTGCCAGCAGTGATACGACAGGAACAGAGACCCAGTACTTC
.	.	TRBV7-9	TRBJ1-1	CASSLGSMEADTEAFF	TGTGCCAGCAGCTTGGGGTCAATGGAGGCGGACACTGAAGCTTTCTTT
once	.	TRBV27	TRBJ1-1	CASRGGNTEAFF	TGTGCCAGCCGTGGGGGTAACACTGAAGCTTTCTTT
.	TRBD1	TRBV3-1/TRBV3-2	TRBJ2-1	CASSHPGQGIHEQFF	TGTGCCAGCAGCCACCCGGGACAGGGGATCCATGAGCAGTTCTTC
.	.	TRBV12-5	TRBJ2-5	CASAPWGGETQYF	TGTGCTAGTGCCCCTTGGGGGGGCGAGACCCAGTACTTC
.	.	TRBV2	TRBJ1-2	CASSEALAYYGYTF	TGTGCCAGCAGTGAAGCGCTTGCCTACTATGGCTACACCTTC
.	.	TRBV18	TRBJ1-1	CASSTLGGEGDTEAFF	TGTGCCAGCTCAACCCTGGGGGGCGAGGGAGACACTGAAGCTTTCTTT
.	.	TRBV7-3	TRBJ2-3	CASSPPNSPDTQYF	TGTGCCAGCAGCCCTCCCAACTCTCCGGATACGCAGTATTTT
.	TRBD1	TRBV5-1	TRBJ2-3	CASSLGQGGTDTQYF	TGCGCCAGCAGCTTAGGACAGGGAGGCACAGATACGCAGTATTTT
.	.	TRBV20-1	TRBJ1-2	CSADKNYGYTF	TGCAGTGCTGATAAGAACTATGGCTACACCTTC
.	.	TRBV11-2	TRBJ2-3	CASSLMLQGTDTQYF	TGTGCCAGCAGCTTAATGTTACAGGGCACAGATACGCAGTATTTT
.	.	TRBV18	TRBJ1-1	CASRENTEAFF	TGTGCCAGCCGGGAGAACACTGAAGCTTTCTTT
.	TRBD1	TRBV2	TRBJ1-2	CASSADRDGYTF	TGTGCCAGCAGTGCCGACAGGGATGGCTACACCTTC
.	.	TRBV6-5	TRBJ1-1	CASRPEGPTEAFF	TGTGCCAGCAGACCCGAAGGGCCCACTGAAGCTTTCTTT
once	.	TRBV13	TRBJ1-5	CASSFSGRSNQPQHF	TGTGCCAGCAGCTTTTCCGGCCGTAGCAATCAGCCCCAGCATTTT
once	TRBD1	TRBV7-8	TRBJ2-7	CASSLKIGTGSLTYEQYF	TGTGCCAGCAGCTTAAAAATTGGGACAGGGAGCTTGACCTACGAGCAGTACTTC